The T cell receptor (beta chain) under discussion was sequenced for a study of cytomegalovirus exposure and HLA in healthy donors. Study-wide results and limits: Specificity of a few CMV-associated chains for CMV antigens was verified in vitro. 150 to 200 TCR beta chains were listed as cytomegalovirus-associated. Many donors shared some public TCRs, even though most TCR sequences were rare.

This clone was seen a single time. Antigen unknown. This table comes from immunoSEQ multiplex PCR, and its TCRdb copy is limited to in-frame clones, with some not included. The sample has 240,000 or so clones, around 87% seen once. This CDR3 comprises 15 residues. Germline trimming cut 4 bases from V and 4 bases from J; bases unmatched to any gene: 5. Germline CDR1 reads SGHNT; CDR2 reads YYREEE (reference sequence). This clonotype originated in a woman in her 30s in good health and CMV-seropositive. Sequenced material: PBMCs. This chain uses TRBV5-4 with TRBJ2-2; 9 bases map to TRBD2. The CDR3: CASSKTSGPTGELFF. CDR3 nucleotides: TGTGCCAGCAGCAAGACTAGCGGCCCCACCGGGGAGCTGTTTTTT.